Presented here are 23 T cell receptor beta chains from one specimen sequenced in a study of cytomegalovirus exposure and HLA in healthy donors. In the PCR, 60 Vbeta and 13 Jbeta primers were used. The protocol was immunoSEQ multiplex PCR, while the TCRdb copy is restricted to in-frame clones and leaves out a portion. The sample consists of about 160,000 clones, around 78% of them appearing once. Material for sequencing was PBMCs. The receptors come from a middle-aged woman in good health and CMV-seropositive.

The rearrangement joins TRBV7-2 to TRBJ1-4, with D unclear. Germline CDR1 is SGHTA and CDR2 is FQGNSA. With 3 bases removed from V and 0 bases from J, the gap between germline ends came to 5 bases. This CDR3 comprises 14 residues. CDR3 loop: CASSFTPTNEKLFF. Written as DNA, the CDR3 is TGTGCCAGCAGCTTTACACCAACTAATGAAAAACTGTTTTTT.

CDR3 amino acids: CASSSNRDRGEDYGYTF. Here the CDR3 DNA reads TGTGCCAGCAGTTCTAATCGCGACAGGGGAGAGGACTATGGCTACACCTTC. The chain couples TRBV25-1 to TRBJ1-2, with 8 bases matching TRBD1. The CDR3 runs 17 residues. In germline, CDR1 is MGHDK, CDR2 SYGVNS. V shed 5 bases, J shed 3 bases, and the junction held 14 bases outside the gene matches.

The DNA for the CDR3 is TGTGCCAGCAGCCGGGACAGTTTTGATCAGCCCCAGCATTTT. Translation: CASSRDSFDQPQHF. The chain employs TRBV5-5 and TRBJ1-5; 7 bases fit TRBD1. V shed 4 bases and J 5 bases; nucleotides not matched to a gene: 6. The CDR3 covers 14 residues. Germline V gene sequence: CDR1 SGHKS, CDR2 YYEKEE (reference sequence). Combining the CDR3 with reference TRBV5-5 and TRBJ1-5 gives the whole variable domain DAGVTQSPTHLIKTRGQQVTLRCSPISGHKSVSWYQQVLGQGPQFIFQYYEKEERGRGNFPDRFSARQFPNYSSELNVNALLLGDSALYLCASSRDSFDQPQHFGDGTRLSIL.

This clone was seen a single time. The rearrangement joins TRBV7-8 to TRBJ1-1; D unclear. This CDR3 has 16 amino acids. Germline values: CDR1 SGHVS, CDR2 FQNEAQ. Trimming removed 2 bases at V and 6 bases at J, with 19 bases between. DNA for the CDR3: TGTGCCAGCAGCTTAAATGCCGGTTTGCAGGCCGCTGAAGCTTTCTTT. Its translation: CASSLNAGLQAAEAFF.

This clone was observed a few times. The chain couples TRBV7-2 to TRBJ1-1; D is unresolved. Germline CDR1 SGHTA, CDR2 FQGNSA. CDR3 length equals 15 residues. The V end lost 5 bases, the J end lost 11 bases, and 24 bases lay between the germline ends. CDR3 sequence reads: CASSPRSAPTTYAFF. The CDR3 bases are TGTGCCAGCAGCCCGAGGTCGGCCCCAACAACATACGCTTTCTTT.

This CDR3 is CASSLHRRDRGENIQYF. In DNA, the CDR3 is TGTGCCAGCTCACTCCACAGGAGGGACAGGGGGGAGAACATTCAGTACTTC. The chain employs TRBV18 and TRBJ2-4; the match to TRBD1 covers 11 bases. CDR1 is KGHSH and CDR2 is LQKENI in the germline V gene. The CDR3 contains 17 residues. The V and J ends lost 4 bases and 7 bases, in that order; junction bases with no gene match: 12.

This chain connects TRBV19 to TRBJ2-3; the D is unclear. Between the trimmed V and J ends, which lost 11 bases and 0 bases, there was a span of 9 bases. The CDR3 is 12 amino acids. Per the germline V gene, CDR1 is LNHDA and CDR2 is SQIVND (reference sequence). The chain's CDR3 is CAVSPSTDTQYF. In nucleotides, the CDR3 is TGTGCCGTGAGTCCTAGCACAGATACGCAGTATTTT.

The chain links TRBV2 to TRBJ2-5; 7 bases map to TRBD1. The germline CDR1 and CDR2 sequences are SNHLY and FYNNEI. This CDR3 has 14 residues. After removal of 1 base from V and 3 bases from J, the junction contained 2 bases not matched to a gene. The CDR3 DNA is TGTGCCAGCAGTGAAGTGACAGGGAAAGAGACCCAGTACTTC. Translating it yields CASSEVTGKETQYF. The variable domain in full, completed from reference TRBV2 and TRBJ2-5, reads EPEVTQTPSHQVTQMGQEVILRCVPISNHLYFYWYRQILGQKVEFLVSFYNNEISEKSEIFDDQFSVERPDGSNFTLKIRSTKLEDSAMYFCASSEVTGKETQYFGPGTRLLVL.

This sequence joins TRBV18 and TRBJ2-5; 9 nucleotides match TRBD2. Germline V gene sequence: CDR1 KGHSH, CDR2 LQKENI. V shed 5 bases, J shed 3 bases, and the junction held 4 bases outside the gene matches. The CDR3 contains 14 residues. CDR3 region: CASSKLAGKETQYF. The CDR3 DNA reads as TGTGCCAGCTCAAAACTAGCGGGTAAAGAGACCCAGTACTTC. Variable domain in full (rest from reference TRBV18 and TRBJ2-5): NAGVMQNPRHLVRRRGQEARLRCSPMKGHSHVYWYRQLPEEGLKFMVYLQKENIIDESGMPKERFSAEFPKEGPSILRIQQVVRGDSAAYFCASSKLAGKETQYFGPGTRLLVL.

The rearrangement links TRBV5-8 to TRBJ2-3, with TRBD2 matching over 15 bases. The CDR3 has 15 amino acids. CDR1 and CDR2 from the germline V gene are SGHTS and YDEGEE. J gave up 5 bases and V 4 bases, and 2 bases lay outside the gene matches. CDR3 residues: CASSPGLAGGDTQYF. CDR3 nucleotide sequence: TGTGCCAGCAGCCCGGGACTAGCGGGGGGAGATACGCAGTATTTT.

The table lists this clone with a count of one. This chain links TRBV6-5 with TRBJ1-1; the D gene is possibly TRBD1 (6 bases). CDR1 and CDR2 from the germline V gene are MNHEY and SVGAGI. The CDR3 has 14 amino acids. Trimming took 6 bases from V and 5 from J, leaving 16 bases between them. CDR3 sequence reads: CASRIQGQMTEAFF. The CDR3 nucleotides are TGTGCCAGCAGAATACAGGGTCAGATGACTGAAGCTTTCTTT.

This clone was counted only a few times. This chain uses TRBV5-8 with TRBJ1-2; D is ambiguous. The CDR3 has 10 amino acids. The ends were cut back, 1 base at V and 7 bases at J, with 2 bases in the middle. The germline gives CDR1 SGHTS, CDR2 YDEGEE. The CDR3 region is CASSLLGYTF. The CDR3 coding sequence is TGTGCCAGCAGCTTGCTTGGCTACACCTTC.

In its sample, this clone was seen a few times. The rearrangement joins TRBV5-1 to TRBJ2-7; no reliable D call. This CDR3 has 14 amino acids. Germline CDR1 is SGHRS and CDR2 is YFSETQ. Trimming left V 0 bases short and J 2 bases short, with 9 bases between. DNA for the CDR3: TGCGCCAGCAGCTTGGGAGCGAAAACCTACGAGCAGTACTTC. This codes for CASSLGAKTYEQYF.

The chain joins TRBV5-8 to TRBJ1-1; a weak D match, TRBD1 (6 bases). This CDR3 region has 15 residues. Looked up from germline, CDR1 is SGHTS and CDR2 is YDEGEE. Trimming removed 2 bases from V and 0 bases from J, with 11 bases in between. The CDR3 nucleotides read TGTGCCAGCAGCTTATGGGGGCAGGTGAACACTGAAGCTTTCTTT. This sequence encodes CASSLWGQVNTEAFF.

V and J are TRBV27 and TRBJ2-2, with D unresolved. Trimming stripped 6 bases from V and 3 bases from J, with 8 bases between. The length of the CDR3 is 13 residues. Germline CDR1 and CDR2: MNHEY and SMNVEV (reference sequence). The CDR3 DNA sequence: TGTGCCAGCAGCGTGGCCTACACCGGGGAGCTGTTTTTT. It is translated as CASSVAYTGELFF.

This clone was recorded many times. The rearrangement uses TRBV28 and TRBJ2-7, with D perhaps TRBD1 (5 bases). This CDR3 is built from 16 residues. Trimming cost V 3 bases and J 2 bases, with 17 bases left between them. Germline CDR1 is MDHEN and CDR2 is SYDVKM. The CDR3 bases are TGTGCCAGCAGTTTTCGGACCGACAGCCACCCCTACGAGCAGTACTTC. Amino acid sequence: CASSFRTDSHPYEQYF.

The V call is TRBV5-1, the J call TRBJ2-7; D is perhaps TRBD1 (5 bases). This CDR3 is 15 amino acids long. Trimming shortened V by 4 bases and J by 5 bases, and 19 bases separated the two germline ends. Per germline, CDR1 SGHRS and CDR2 YFSETQ. This CDR3 is CASSKLDNPGNEQYF. CDR3 coding DNA: TGCGCCAGCAGCAAACTGGACAACCCTGGGAACGAGCAGTACTTC.

V is TRBV27 and J is TRBJ1-2, with D tentatively TRBD1 (6 bases). Germline lookup yields CDR1 MNHEY and CDR2 SMNVEV (reference sequence). V was trimmed by 5 bases and J by 6 bases, leaving 16 bases between them. The CDR3 length is 14 residues. CDR3 coding DNA: TGTGCCAGCAGTGCGACAGGTGGTGCAGATGGCTACACCTTC. Protein: CASSATGGADGYTF.

This chain connects TRBV6-1 to TRBJ1-1, with a weak D call TRBD1 (5 bases). Germline V lookup: CDR1 MNHNS, CDR2 SASEGT. The CDR3 extends over 14 amino acids. Trimming left V 7 bases short and J 0 bases short, with 12 bases between. CDR3 nucleotide sequence: TGTGCCAGCAAGGGGCGGGGGGTGAACACTGAAGCTTTCTTT. Translating gives CASKGRGVNTEAFF.

The rearrangement links TRBV19 to TRBJ2-2, with TRBD1 identical over 8 bases. Germline V lookup: CDR1 LNHDA, CDR2 SQIVND (reference sequence). V was clipped by 8 bases and J by 5 bases; unmatched bases: 4. The CDR3 loop spans 13 amino acids. The chain's CDR3 is CASRTGWTGELFF. In DNA form, the CDR3 reads TGTGCCAGTCGGACAGGGTGGACCGGGGAGCTGTTTTTT.

Note on this clone: The sample holds other DNA sequences that translate to the same CDR3. The J gene is TRBJ1-4, the V gene TRBV6-6; D is unresolved. CDR1 is MNHNY, CDR2 SVGAGI, per germline (reference sequence). The CDR3 length is 16 residues. V gave up 10 bases and J gave up 8 bases, with 26 bases separating them. The CDR3 protein is CATSNFPTPRVEKLFF. The CDR3 DNA follows: TGTGCCACCAGCAATTTCCCCACCCCCCGGGTCGAAAAACTGTTTTTT.

The chain is built from TRBV27 and TRBJ1-6; unclear D gene. Trimming took off 1 base at V and 5 bases at J, with 9 bases between the two ends. Looked up from germline, CDR1 is MNHEY and CDR2 is SMNVEV (reference sequence). This CDR3 is built from 15 residues. CDR3 in DNA: TGTGCCAGCAGTTTATTCCACAGTAATAATTCACCCCTCCACTTT. It encodes CASSLFHSNNSPLHF.

The chain joins TRBV6-5 to TRBJ2-2, with D maybe TRBD1 (6 bases). This CDR3 is built from 15 residues. Deletions cut 6 bases from V and 7 bases from J, with 18 bases between. The germline V gene has CDR1 MNHEY and CDR2 SVGAGI. CDR3 bases: TGTGCCAGCAGCTCAAACAGGGCCATGGACGGGGAGCTGTTTTTT. Translated: CASSSNRAMDGELFF.